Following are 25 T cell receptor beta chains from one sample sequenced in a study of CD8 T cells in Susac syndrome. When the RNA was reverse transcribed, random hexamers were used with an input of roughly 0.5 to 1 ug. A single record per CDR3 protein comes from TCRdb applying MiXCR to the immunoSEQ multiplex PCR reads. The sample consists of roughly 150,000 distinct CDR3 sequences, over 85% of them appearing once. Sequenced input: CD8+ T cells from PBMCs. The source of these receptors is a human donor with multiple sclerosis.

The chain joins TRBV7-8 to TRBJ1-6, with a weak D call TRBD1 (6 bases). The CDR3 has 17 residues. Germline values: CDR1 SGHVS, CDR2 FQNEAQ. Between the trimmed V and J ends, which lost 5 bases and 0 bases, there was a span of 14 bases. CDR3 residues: CASSPRGDSSYNSPLHF. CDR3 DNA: TGTGCCAGCAGCCCGAGGGGGGATAGCTCCTATAATTCACCCCTCCACTTT.

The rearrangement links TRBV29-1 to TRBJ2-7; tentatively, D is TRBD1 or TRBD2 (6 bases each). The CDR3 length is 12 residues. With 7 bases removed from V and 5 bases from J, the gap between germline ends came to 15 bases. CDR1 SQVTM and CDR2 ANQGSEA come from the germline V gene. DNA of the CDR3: TGCAGCGCTGCCCCGGGGGCAGACGAGCAGTACTTC. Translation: CSAAPGADEQYF.

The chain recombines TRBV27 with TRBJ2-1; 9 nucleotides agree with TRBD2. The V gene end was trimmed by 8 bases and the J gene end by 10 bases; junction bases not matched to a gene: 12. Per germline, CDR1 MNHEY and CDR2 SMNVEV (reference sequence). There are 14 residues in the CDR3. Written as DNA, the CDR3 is TGTGCCAGCCTTTTAGGTAGCGGGGGAAAAGAGCAGTTCTTC. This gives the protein CASLLGSGGKEQFF.

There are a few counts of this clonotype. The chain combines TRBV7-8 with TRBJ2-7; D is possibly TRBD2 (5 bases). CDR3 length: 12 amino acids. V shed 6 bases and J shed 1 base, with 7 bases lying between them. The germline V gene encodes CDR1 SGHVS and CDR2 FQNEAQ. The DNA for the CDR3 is TGTGCCAGCAGGGACTCATCCTACGAGCAGTACTTC. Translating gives CASRDSSYEQYF.

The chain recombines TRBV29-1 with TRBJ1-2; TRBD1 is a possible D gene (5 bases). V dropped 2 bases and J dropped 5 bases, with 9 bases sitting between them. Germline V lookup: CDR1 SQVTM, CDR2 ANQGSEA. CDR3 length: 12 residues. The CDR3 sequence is CSVENRMYGYTF. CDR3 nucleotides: TGCAGCGTTGAAAACAGGATGTATGGCTACACCTTC.

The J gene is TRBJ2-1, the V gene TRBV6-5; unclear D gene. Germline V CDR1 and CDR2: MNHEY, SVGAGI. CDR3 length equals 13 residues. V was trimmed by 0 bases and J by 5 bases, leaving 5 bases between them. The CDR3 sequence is CASSYSSDNEQFF. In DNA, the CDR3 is TGTGCCAGCAGTTACTCCTCGGACAATGAGCAGTTCTTC.

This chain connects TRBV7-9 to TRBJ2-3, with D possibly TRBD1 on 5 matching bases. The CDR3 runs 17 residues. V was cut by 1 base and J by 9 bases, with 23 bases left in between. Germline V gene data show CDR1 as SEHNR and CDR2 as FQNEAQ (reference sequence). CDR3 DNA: TGTGCCAGCAGCTTAGAGGGGTTCGGCGGCCCAACTCAGACGCAGTATTTT. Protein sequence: CASSLEGFGGPTQTQYF.

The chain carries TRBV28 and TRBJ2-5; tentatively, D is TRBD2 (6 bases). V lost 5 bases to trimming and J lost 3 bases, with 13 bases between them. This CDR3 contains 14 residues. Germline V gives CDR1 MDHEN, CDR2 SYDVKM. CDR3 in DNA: TGTGCCAGCAGTAGCCGGGACTCAAAAGAGACCCAGTACTTC. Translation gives CASSSRDSKETQYF.

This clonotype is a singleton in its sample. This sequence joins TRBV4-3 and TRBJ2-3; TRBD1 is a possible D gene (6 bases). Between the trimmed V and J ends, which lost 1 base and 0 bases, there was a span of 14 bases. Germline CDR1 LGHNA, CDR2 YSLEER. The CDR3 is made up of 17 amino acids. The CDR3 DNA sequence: TGCGCCAGCAGCCAAGGGGTGGCAGGGGTTAGCACAGATACGCAGTATTTT. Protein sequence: CASSQGVAGVSTDTQYF.

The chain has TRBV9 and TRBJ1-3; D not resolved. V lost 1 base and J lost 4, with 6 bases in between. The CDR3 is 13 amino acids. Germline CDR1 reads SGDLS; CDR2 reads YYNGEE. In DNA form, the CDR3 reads TGTGCCAGCAGCGTACCCGGGGGAAACACCATATATTTT. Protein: CASSVPGGNTIYF.

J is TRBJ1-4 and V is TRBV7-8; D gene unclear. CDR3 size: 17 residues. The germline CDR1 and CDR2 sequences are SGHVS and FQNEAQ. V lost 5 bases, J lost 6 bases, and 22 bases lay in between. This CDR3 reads CASSPLGRIAAHEKLFF. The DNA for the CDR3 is TGTGCCAGCAGCCCATTGGGGAGGATCGCTGCGCATGAAAAACTGTTTTTT. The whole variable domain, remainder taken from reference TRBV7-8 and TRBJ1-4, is GAGVSQSPRYKVAKRGQDVALRCDPISGHVSLFWYQQALGQGPEFLTYFQNEAQLDKSGLPSDRFFAERPEGSVSTLKIQRTQQEDSAVYLCASSPLGRIAAHEKLFFGSGTQLSVL.

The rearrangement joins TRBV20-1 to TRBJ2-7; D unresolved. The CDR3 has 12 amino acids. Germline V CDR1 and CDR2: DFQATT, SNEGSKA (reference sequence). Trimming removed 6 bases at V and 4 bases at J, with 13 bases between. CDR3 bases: TGCAGTGCCCCGGTTGAGATATACGAGCAGTACTTC. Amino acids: CSAPVEIYEQYF.

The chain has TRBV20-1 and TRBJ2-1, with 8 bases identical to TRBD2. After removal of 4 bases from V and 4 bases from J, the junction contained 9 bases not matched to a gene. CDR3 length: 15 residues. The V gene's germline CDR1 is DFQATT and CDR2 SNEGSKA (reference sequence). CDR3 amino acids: CSATRMGLEYNEQFF. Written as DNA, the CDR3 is TGCAGTGCTACCAGAATGGGACTAGAATACAATGAGCAGTTCTTC.

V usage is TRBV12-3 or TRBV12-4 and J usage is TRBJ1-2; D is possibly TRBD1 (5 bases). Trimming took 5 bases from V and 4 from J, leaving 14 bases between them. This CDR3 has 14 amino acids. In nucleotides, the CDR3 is TGTGCCAGCAGTCCATCAACAGGCGGCTATGGCTACACCTTC. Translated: CASSPSTGGYGYTF.

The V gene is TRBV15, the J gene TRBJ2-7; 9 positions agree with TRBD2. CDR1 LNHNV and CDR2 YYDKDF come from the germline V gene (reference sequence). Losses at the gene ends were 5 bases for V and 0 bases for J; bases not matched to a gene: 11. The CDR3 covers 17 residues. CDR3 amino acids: CATSPVERGVLSYEQYF. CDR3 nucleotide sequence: TGTGCCACCAGCCCGGTAGAGCGGGGGGTACTCTCCTACGAGCAGTACTTC. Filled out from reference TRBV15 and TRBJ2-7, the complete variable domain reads DAMVIQNPRYQVTQFGKPVTLSCSQTLNHNVMYWYQQKSSQAPKLLFHYYDKDFNNEADTPDNFQSRRPNTSFCFLDIRSPGLGDTAMYLCATSPVERGVLSYEQYFGPGTRLTVT.

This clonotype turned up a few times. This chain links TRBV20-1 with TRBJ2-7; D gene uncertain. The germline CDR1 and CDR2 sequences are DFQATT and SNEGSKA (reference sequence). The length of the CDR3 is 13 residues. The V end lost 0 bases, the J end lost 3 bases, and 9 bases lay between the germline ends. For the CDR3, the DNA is TGCAGTGCTAGAGATAGTAGGGACTACGAGCAGTACTTC. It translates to CSARDSRDYEQYF.

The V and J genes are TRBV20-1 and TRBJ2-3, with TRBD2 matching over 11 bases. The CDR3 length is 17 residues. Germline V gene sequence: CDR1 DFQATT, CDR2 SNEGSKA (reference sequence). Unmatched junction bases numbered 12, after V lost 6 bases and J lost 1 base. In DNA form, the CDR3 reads TGCAGTGCCACTACTAGCGGGGGTCCCCCAGGCACAGATACGCAGTATTTT. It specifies CSATTSGGPPGTDTQYF.

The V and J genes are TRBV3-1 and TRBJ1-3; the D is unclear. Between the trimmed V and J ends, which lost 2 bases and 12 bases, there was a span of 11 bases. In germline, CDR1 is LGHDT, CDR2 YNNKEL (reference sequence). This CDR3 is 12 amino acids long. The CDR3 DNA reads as TGTGCCAGCAGCCAACTGCCTTTGAACATATATTTT. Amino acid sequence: CASSQLPLNIYF.

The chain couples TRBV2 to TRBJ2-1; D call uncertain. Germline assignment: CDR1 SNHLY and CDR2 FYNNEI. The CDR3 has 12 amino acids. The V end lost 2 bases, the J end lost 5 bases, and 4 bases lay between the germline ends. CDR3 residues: CASSEWDNEQFF. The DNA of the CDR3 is TGTGCCAGCAGTGAATGGGACAATGAGCAGTTCTTC.

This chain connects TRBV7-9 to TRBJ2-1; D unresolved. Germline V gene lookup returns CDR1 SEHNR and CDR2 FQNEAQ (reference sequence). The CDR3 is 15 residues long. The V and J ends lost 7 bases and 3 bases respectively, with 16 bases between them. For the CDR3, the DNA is TGTGCCAGCATTTCAACCATTAAGGGCTACAATGAGCAGTTCTTC. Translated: CASISTIKGYNEQFF.

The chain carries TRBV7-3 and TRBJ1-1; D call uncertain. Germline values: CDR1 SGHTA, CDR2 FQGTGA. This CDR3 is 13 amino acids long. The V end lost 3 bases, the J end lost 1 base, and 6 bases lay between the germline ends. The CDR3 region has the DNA TGTGCCAGCAGCTTTCAGGCGAACACTGAAGCTTTCTTT. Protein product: CASSFQANTEAFF.

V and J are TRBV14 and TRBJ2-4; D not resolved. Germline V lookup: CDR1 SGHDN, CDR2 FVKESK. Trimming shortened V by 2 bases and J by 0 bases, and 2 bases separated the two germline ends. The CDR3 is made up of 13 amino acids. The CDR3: CASSQLAKNIQYF. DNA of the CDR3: TGTGCCAGCAGCCAACTAGCCAAAAACATTCAGTACTTC.

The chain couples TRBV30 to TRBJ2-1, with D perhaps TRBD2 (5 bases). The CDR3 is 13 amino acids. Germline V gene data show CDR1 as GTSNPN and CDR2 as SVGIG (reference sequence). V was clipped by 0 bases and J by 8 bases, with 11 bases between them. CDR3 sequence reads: CAWSVTRTDEQFF. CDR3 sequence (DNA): TGTGCCTGGAGTGTAACCCGGACTGATGAGCAGTTCTTC.

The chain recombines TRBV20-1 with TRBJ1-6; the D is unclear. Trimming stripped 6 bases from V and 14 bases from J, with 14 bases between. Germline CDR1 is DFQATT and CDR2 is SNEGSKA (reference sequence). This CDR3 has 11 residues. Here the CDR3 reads CSAPGSGTLHF. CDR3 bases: TGCAGTGCCCCGGGATCGGGGACCCTCCACTTT.

The CDR3 DNA follows: TGTGCCAGCAGTGGCCCCCCCCGTGGCTACACCTTC. It yields the protein CASSGPPRGYTF. J is TRBJ1-2 and V is TRBV25-1; D not certain. V was pared by 4 bases and J by 7 bases, with 10 bases between. Germline values: CDR1 MGHDK, CDR2 SYGVNS. This CDR3 comprises 12 residues.